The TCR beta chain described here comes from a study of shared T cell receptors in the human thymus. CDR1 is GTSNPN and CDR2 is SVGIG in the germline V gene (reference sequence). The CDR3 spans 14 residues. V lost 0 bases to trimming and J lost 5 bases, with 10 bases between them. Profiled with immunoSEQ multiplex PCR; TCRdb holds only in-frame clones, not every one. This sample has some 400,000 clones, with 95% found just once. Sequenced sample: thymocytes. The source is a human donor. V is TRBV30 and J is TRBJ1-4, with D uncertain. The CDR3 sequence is CAWSVNRVNEKLFF. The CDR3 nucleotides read TGTGCCTGGAGTGTAAACAGAGTGAATGAAAAACTGTTTTTT.